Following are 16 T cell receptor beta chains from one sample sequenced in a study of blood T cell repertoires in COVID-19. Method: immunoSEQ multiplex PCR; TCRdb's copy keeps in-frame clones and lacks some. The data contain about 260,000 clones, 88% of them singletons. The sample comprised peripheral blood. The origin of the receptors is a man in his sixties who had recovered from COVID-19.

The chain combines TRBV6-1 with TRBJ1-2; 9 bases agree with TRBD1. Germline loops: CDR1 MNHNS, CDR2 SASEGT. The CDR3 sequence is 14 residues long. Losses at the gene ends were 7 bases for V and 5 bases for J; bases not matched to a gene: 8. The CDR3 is CASNVQGAGYGYTF. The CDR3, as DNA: TGTGCCAGCAACGTACAGGGGGCTGGGTATGGCTACACCTTC.

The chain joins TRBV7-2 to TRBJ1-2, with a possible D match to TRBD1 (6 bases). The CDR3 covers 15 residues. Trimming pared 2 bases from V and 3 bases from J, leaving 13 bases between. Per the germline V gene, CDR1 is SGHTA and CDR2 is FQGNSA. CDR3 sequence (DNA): TGTGCCAGCAGCTTACCCCGGACAGCCTACTATGGCTACACCTTC. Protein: CASSLPRTAYYGYTF.

The DNA of the CDR3 is TGTGCCAGCGCGCGACAGGGCCCCCCGAACACCGGGGAGCTGTTTTTT. Translation gives CASARQGPPNTGELFF. The V gene is TRBV6-4, the J gene TRBJ2-2, with TRBD1 matching over 7 bases. The CDR3 is 16 residues long. CDR1 and CDR2 (germline): MRHNA, SNTAGT. V trimming: 8 bases; J trimming: 0 bases; junction bases outside the gene matches: 9.

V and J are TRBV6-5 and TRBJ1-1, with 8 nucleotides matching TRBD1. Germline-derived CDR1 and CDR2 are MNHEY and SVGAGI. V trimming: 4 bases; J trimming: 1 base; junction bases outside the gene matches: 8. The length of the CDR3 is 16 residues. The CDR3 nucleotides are TGTGCCAGCAGTTCTGGACAGGGACCAGCGAACACTGAAGCTTTCTTT. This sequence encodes CASSSGQGPANTEAFF.

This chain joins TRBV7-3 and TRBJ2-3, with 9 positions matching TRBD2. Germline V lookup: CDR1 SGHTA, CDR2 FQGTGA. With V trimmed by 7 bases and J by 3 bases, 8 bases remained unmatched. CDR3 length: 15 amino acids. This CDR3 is CASTTRGGVTDTQYF. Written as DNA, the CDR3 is TGTGCCAGCACCACACGCGGGGGGGTAACAGATACGCAGTATTTT.

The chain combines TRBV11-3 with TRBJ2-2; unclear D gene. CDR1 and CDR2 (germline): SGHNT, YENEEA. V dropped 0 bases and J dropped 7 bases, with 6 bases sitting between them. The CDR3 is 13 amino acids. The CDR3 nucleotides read TGTGCCAGCAGCTTAGACCGCGGCGGGGAGCTGTTTTTT. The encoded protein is CASSLDRGGELFF.

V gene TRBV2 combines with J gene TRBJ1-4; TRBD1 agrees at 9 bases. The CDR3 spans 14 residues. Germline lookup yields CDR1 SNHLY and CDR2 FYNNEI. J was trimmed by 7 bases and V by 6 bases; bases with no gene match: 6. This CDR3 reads CASRVGTGLEKLFF. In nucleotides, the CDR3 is TGTGCCAGCAGGGTAGGGACAGGGCTTGAAAAACTGTTTTTT.

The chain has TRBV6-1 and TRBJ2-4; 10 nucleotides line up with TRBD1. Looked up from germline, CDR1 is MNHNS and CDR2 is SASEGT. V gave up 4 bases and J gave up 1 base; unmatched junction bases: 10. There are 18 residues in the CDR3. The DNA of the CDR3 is TGTGCCAGCAGTGTCGGCGACAGGGGGCTTCGGGCCAAAAACATTCAGTACTTC. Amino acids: CASSVGDRGLRAKNIQYF.

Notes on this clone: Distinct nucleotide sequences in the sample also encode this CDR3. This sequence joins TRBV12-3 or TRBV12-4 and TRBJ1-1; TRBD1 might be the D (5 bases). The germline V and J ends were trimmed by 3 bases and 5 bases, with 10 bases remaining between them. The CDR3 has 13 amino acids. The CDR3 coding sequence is TGTGCCAGCAGTTTTCTCGGGGGGACTGAAGCTTTCTTT. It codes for CASSFLGGTEAFF.

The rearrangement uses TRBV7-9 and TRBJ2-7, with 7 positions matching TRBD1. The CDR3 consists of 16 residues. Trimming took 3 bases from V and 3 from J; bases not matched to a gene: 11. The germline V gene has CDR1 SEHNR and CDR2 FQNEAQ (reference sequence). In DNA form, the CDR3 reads TGTGCCAGCAGCTTTAACCCCCGACAGGGCGACTACGAGCAGTACTTC. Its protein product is CASSFNPRQGDYEQYF.

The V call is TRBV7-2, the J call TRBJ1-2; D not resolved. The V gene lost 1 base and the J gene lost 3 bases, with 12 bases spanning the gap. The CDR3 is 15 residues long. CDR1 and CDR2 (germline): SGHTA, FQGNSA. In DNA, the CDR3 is TGTGCCAGCAGCTTAGAAAGCAGGCCAGACTATGGCTACACCTTC. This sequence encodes CASSLESRPDYGYTF.

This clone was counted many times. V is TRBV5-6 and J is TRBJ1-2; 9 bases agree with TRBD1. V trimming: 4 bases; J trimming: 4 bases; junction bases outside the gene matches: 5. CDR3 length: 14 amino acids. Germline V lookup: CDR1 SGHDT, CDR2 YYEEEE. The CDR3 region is CASSRDRVFYGYTF. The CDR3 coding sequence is TGTGCCAGCAGCCGGGACAGGGTCTTCTATGGCTACACCTTC.

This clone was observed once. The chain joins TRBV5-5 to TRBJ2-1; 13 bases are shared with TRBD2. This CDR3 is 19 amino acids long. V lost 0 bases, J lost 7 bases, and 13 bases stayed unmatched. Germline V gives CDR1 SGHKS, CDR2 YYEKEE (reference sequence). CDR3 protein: CASSLDMTSGGSPRNEQFF. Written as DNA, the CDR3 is TGTGCCAGCAGCTTGGATATGACTAGCGGGGGGTCCCCTAGAAATGAGCAGTTCTTC.

CDR3 amino acids: CASSALGGGEKLFF. For the CDR3, the DNA is TGTGCCAGCAGTGCCTTGGGGGGGGGCGAAAAACTGTTTTTT. The chain uses TRBV6-6 and TRBJ1-4; TRBD1 is a possible D gene (6 bases). The germline V gene encodes CDR1 MNHNY and CDR2 SVGAGI (reference sequence). V was trimmed by 5 bases and J by 8 bases, leaving 15 bases between them. The CDR3 runs 14 residues.

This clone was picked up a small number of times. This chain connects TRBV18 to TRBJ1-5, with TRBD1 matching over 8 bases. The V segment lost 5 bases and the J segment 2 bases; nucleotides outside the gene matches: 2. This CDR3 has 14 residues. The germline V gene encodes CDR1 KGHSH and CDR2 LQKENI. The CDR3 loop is CASSTGGGNQPQHF. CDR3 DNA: TGTGCCAGCTCAACAGGGGGGGGCAATCAGCCCCAGCATTTT.

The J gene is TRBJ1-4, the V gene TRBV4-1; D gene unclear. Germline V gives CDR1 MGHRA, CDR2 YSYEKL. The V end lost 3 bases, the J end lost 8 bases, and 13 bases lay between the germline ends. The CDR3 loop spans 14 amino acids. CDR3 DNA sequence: TGCGCCAGCAGCCAGACCGAACAGAAAGAAAAACTGTTTTTT. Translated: CASSQTEQKEKLFF.